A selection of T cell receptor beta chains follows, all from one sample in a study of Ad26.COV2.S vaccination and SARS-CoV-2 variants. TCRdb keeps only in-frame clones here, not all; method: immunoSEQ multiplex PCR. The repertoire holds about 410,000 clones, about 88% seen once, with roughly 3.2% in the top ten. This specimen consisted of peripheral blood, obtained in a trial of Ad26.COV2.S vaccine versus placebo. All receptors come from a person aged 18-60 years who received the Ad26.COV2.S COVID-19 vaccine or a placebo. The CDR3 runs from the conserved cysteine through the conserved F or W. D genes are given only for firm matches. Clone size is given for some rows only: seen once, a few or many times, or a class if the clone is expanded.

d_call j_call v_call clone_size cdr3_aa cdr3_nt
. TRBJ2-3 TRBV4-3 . CASSHEGADTDTQYF TGCGCCAGCAGCCACGAAGGGGCCGACACAGATACGCAGTATTTT
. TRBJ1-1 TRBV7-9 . CASSWSGNTEAFF TGTGCCAGCAGCTGGAGCGGGAACACTGAAGCTTTCTTT
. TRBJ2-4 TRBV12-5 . CASGPGHGENIQYF TGTGCTAGTGGACCGGGACACGGGGAAAACATTCAGTACTTC
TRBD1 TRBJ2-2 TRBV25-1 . CASSGGQGLTGELFF TGTGCCAGCAGTGGAGGACAGGGGTTAACCGGGGAGCTGTTTTTT
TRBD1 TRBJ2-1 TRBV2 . CASREPQGDRQFF TGTGCCAGCAGAGAACCCCAGGGGGATCGGCAGTTCTTC
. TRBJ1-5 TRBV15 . CATSRDRGTQPQHF TGTGCCACCAGCAGAGATCGGGGGACTCAGCCCCAGCATTTT
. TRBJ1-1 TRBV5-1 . CASSFIGGDRSEAFF TGCGCCAGCAGCTTTATCGGGGGGGATAGGTCTGAAGCTTTCTTT
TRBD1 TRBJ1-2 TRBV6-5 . CASSPRQGRRSYTF TGTGCCAGCAGTCCTCGACAGGGCAGGAGAAGCTACACCTTC
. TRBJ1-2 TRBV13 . CASSGGPYGYTF TGTGCCAGCAGCGGGGGACCCTATGGCTACACCTTC
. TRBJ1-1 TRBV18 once CASSPPGSRTEAFF TGTGCCAGCTCACCACCTGGCAGTCGGACTGAAGCTTTCTTT
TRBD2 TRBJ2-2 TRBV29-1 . CSVYGLAGGLVTGELFF TGCAGCGTTTACGGACTAGCGGGGGGGCTCGTCACCGGGGAGCTGTTTTTT
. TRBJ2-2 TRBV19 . CASSIGINTGELFF TGTGCCAGTAGTATCGGGATTAACACCGGGGAGCTGTTTTTT
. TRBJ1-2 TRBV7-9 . CASGYTGIF TGTGCCAGCGGCTATACGGGGATTTTC
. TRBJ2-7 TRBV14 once CASRRTGAYEQYF TGTGCCAGCAGAAGGACGGGGGCCTACGAGCAGTACTTC
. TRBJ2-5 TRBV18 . CASSPGVGETQYF TGTGCCAGCTCACCTGGGGTAGGAGAGACCCAGTACTTC
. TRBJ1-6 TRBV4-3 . CASSQGTVNSPLHF TGCGCCAGCAGCCAAGGGACAGTTAATTCACCCCTCCACTTT
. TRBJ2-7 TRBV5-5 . CASSLGQIYEQYF TGTGCCAGCAGCTTGGGACAAATCTACGAGCAGTACTTC
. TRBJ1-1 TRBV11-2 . CASSLEDIRNTEAFF TGTGCCAGCAGCTTAGAGGACATACGGAACACTGAAGCTTTCTTT
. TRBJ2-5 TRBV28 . CASSSTPKTQYF TGTGCCAGCAGTTCGACCCCGAAGACCCAGTACTTC
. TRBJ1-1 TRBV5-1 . CASSLHPGGNTEAFF TGCGCCAGCAGTTTACACCCGGGGGGGAACACTGAAGCTTTCTTT
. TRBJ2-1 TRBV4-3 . CASSHGADNEQFF TGCGCCAGCAGCCACGGTGCAGACAATGAGCAGTTCTTC
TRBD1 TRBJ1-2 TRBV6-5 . CASTTGGVGYGYTF TGTGCCAGCACGACAGGGGGCGTTGGCTATGGCTACACCTTC
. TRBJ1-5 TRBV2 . CASSPRGYSNQPQHF TGTGCCAGCAGTCCCAGGGGATATAGCAATCAGCCCCAGCATTTT
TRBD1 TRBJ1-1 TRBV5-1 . CASSPRGRDSEAFF TGCGCCAGCAGCCCGAGGGGCCGGGACAGTGAAGCTTTCTTT
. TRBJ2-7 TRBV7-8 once CASSRTVTYEQYF TGTGCCAGCAGCCGGACGGTAACCTACGAGCAGTACTTC
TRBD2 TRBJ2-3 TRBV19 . CASSIASGGAGITDTQYF TGTGCCAGTAGTATAGCTAGCGGGGGGGCCGGGATAACAGATACGCAGTATTTT
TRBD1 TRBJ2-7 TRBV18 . CASFGQGSSYEQYF TGTGCCAGCTTCGGACAGGGTAGTTCCTACGAGCAGTACTTC
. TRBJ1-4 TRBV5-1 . CASSSDSYEKLFF TGCGCCAGCAGCTCCGACAGTTACGAAAAACTGTTTTTT
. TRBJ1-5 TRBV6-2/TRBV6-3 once CASSWGGFGNQPQHF TGTGCCAGCAGTTGGGGGGGGTTCGGCAATCAGCCCCAGCATTTT
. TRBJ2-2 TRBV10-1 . CASTKEGGGGELFF TGCGCCAGCACTAAGGAAGGAGGCGGCGGGGAGCTGTTTTTT
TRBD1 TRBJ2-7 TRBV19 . CASRETGTGSSYEQYF TGTGCCAGTAGAGAAACCGGGACAGGGAGCTCCTACGAGCAGTACTTC
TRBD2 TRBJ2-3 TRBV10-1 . CASSQSGARTDTQYF TGCGCCAGCAGTCAAAGCGGGGCCCGCACAGATACGCAGTATTTT
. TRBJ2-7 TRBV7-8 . CASSLALGLEGAEQYF TGTGCCAGCAGCTTAGCGCTAGGGCTAGAGGGAGCCGAGCAGTACTTC
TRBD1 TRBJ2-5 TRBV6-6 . CASRLQPGQGRETQYF TGTGCCAGCAGACTACAACCGGGACAGGGACGAGAGACCCAGTACTTC
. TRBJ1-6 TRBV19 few CASSPGRGSSPLHF TGTGCCAGTAGCCCAGGGAGGGGGAGTTCACCCCTCCACTTT
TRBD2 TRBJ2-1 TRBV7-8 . CASSSGGSPGEQFF TGTGCCAGCAGCTCCGGGGGGTCGCCGGGTGAGCAGTTCTTC
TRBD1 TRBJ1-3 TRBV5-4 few CASSWDRGSGNTIYF TGTGCCAGCAGCTGGGACAGGGGCTCTGGAAACACCATATATTTT
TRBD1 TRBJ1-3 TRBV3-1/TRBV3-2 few CASSLGQGKEYTIYF TGTGCCAGCAGCCTCGGACAGGGGAAGGAGTACACCATATATTTT
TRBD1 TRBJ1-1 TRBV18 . CASSLLLQGDTEAFF TGTGCCAGCTCACTTCTTTTACAGGGGGACACTGAAGCTTTCTTT
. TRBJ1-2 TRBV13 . CASSPRTASFYGYTF TGTGCCAGCAGCCCACGGACAGCAAGCTTCTATGGCTACACCTTC
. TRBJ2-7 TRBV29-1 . CSVETLRGSGEQYF TGCAGCGTTGAAACCCTACGGGGGTCGGGGGAGCAGTACTTC
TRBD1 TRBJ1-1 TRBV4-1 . CASSHGQGITEAFF TGCGCCAGCAGCCATGGACAGGGCATAACTGAAGCTTTCTTT
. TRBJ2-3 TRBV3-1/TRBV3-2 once CASSHDFSSTDTQYF TGTGCCAGCAGCCATGATTTTAGTAGTACAGATACGCAGTATTTT
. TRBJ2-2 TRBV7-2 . CASSLEVTRGTGELFF TGTGCCAGCAGCTTAGAAGTTACCAGGGGCACCGGGGAGCTGTTTTTT
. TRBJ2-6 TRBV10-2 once CARGDSGANVLTF TGCGCCCGGGGAGACTCTGGGGCCAACGTCCTGACTTTC
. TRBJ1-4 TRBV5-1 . CASSPRGNSNEKLFF TGCGCCAGCAGCCCCCGCGGGAACTCGAATGAAAAACTGTTTTTT
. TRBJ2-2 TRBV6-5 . CASSYDPTRGGELFF TGTGCCAGCAGTTACGACCCCACCCGGGGCGGGGAGCTGTTTTTT
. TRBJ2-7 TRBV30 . CAWSVMGSPYEQYF TGTGCCTGGAGTGTAATGGGTTCCCCCTACGAGCAGTACTTC